This entry is about one T cell receptor delta chain. Only a few counts were recorded for this clone. Its binding antigen is unknown. A far larger clone is just one base off, so this is likely a read error. This sample also contains other DNA sequences that code for the same CDR3. This sample is part of a study of gamma-delta chains in newborns, infants, children (dated by TCRdb to between 2018 and 2020). General notes on the study: According to the study title, microbial exposure causes polyclonal expansion of innate gammadelta T cells right after birth. The study examined the way microbial exposure affected innate gammadelta T cell populations in human newborns right after birth.

The run used an Illumina MiSeq. After TCRdb called clones again from the public reads with CATT, rows with identical DNA were merged. This sample has under 8,500 delta-chain clones in its table, and 0.55% to 0.7% of those were observed once. The top ten constitute 15% of the sample. The cysteine opens and the phenylalanine closes a CDR3 of 13 amino acids. Only the CDR3 DNA is retained, 39 bases long and in frame from the first base. CDR1 and CDR2 (GEAIGNYY, EKD) derive from the germline V gene. The source of this sequence is a child who was a newborn, infant or young child, either healthy, febrile or measles-vaccinated (not recorded which). The sequencing sample was made of blood. The receptor chain draws on TRDV2 and TRDJ1; 7 central nucleotides agree with TRDD3. The DNA reads as follows: TGTGCCTGTGACCACTGGGGAGCTGATAAGCTCATCTTT. It specifies CACDHWGADKLIF.